What follows are 12 T cell receptor beta chains derived from one specimen sequenced in a study of cytomegalovirus exposure and HLA in healthy donors. In the PCR, 60 Vbeta and 13 Jbeta primers were used. Sequencing was performed with immunoSEQ multiplex PCR; in TCRdb, only in-frame clones are kept and a portion is missing. The sample consists of around 150,000 clones, over 60% of them appearing once. The sample taken for sequencing was PBMCs. Receptors originate from a woman between 35 and 50 years old in good health and CMV-seronegative.

V gene TRBV12-5 combines with J gene TRBJ2-5; TRBD1 matches at 10 bases. CDR3 length: 17 amino acids. V shed 1 base and J 4 bases; nucleotides not matched to a gene: 9. Germline-derived CDR1 and CDR2 are LGHNT and FRNRAP. The CDR3 sequence is CASGLGTWTGGIETQYF. The CDR3 coding sequence is TGTGCTAGTGGTTTGGGGACCTGGACAGGGGGAATAGAGACCCAGTACTTC. Full variable domain (remainder filled in from reference TRBV12-5 and TRBJ2-5): DARVTQTPRHKVTEMGQEVTMRCQPILGHNTVFWYRQTMMQGLELLAYFRNRAPLDDSGMPKDRFSAEMPDATLATLKIQPSEPRDSAVYFCASGLGTWTGGIETQYFGPGTRLLVL.

The chain couples TRBV29-1 to TRBJ2-3; D is unresolved. This CDR3 has 13 residues. The germline gives CDR1 SQVTM, CDR2 ANQGSEA. Trimming took 7 bases from V and 0 from J, leaving 11 bases between them. For the CDR3, the DNA is TGCAGCGCCGCTAGTTATAGCACAGATACGCAGTATTTT. This codes for CSAASYSTDTQYF.

The chain combines TRBV19 with TRBJ2-7; TRBD1 matches 10 bases. CDR1 and CDR2 from the germline V gene are LNHDA and SQIVND (reference sequence). CDR3 size: 15 residues. The junction had 9 bases not matched to a gene; V was cut back by 4 bases and J by 6 bases. The CDR3 DNA sequence: TGTGCCAGTAGTAGAATGGGGACAGGGGAGGTCGAGCAGTACTTC. Its protein is CASSRMGTGEVEQYF.

The count of this clone is one. The chain couples TRBV5-1 to TRBJ2-3; TRBD1 matches 7 bases. Germline CDR1 and CDR2: SGHRS and YFSETQ. This CDR3 spans 15 amino acids. V was clipped by 5 bases and J by 0 bases; unmatched bases: 6. The CDR3 region is CASRRGQGSTDTQYF. The DNA of the CDR3 is TGCGCCAGCAGAAGGGGGCAGGGTAGCACAGATACGCAGTATTTT.

The J gene is TRBJ2-5, the V gene TRBV29-1, with D maybe TRBD2 (7 bases). CDR1 SQVTM and CDR2 ANQGSEA come from the germline V gene. The germline V and J ends were trimmed by 7 bases and 5 bases, with 17 bases remaining between them. This CDR3 has 13 amino acids. CDR3 sequence reads: CSGGAGAGETQYF. DNA of the CDR3: TGCAGCGGGGGGGCGGGGGCTGGGGAGACCCAGTACTTC.

This chain connects TRBV18 to TRBJ2-1; D remains ambiguous. The V gene lost 4 bases and the J gene lost 8 bases, with 9 bases spanning the gap. The CDR3 length is 12 residues. Germline loops: CDR1 KGHSH, CDR2 LQKENI. The CDR3 is CASSLNMYEQFF. As DNA, the CDR3 is TGTGCCAGCTCACTTAATATGTATGAGCAGTTCTTC.

This sequence joins TRBV9 and TRBJ2-4; 9 nucleotides agree with TRBD2. With 0 bases clipped from V and 15 bases from J, the junction kept 7 bases outside the gene matches. Germline-derived CDR1 and CDR2 are SGDLS and YYNGEE. The CDR3 runs 13 residues. The CDR3 region has the DNA TGTGCCAGCAGCGTAGTATGGCGGGGGGGCCTGTACTTC. As protein: CASSVVWRGGLYF.

This clone has only a few counts. The identical CDR3 is also encoded by other nucleotide sequences in the sample. V gene TRBV4-1 combines with J gene TRBJ1-1, with unresolved D. Trimming stripped 4 bases from V and 5 bases from J, with 8 bases between. The CDR3 spans 12 residues. Germline V gives CDR1 MGHRA, CDR2 YSYEKL. CDR3 amino acids: CASSPGGTEAFF. CDR3 in DNA: TGCGCCAGCAGCCCAGGTGGGACTGAAGCTTTCTTT.

The chain combines TRBV5-1 with TRBJ1-3, with D tentatively TRBD1 (6 bases). Germline V gives CDR1 SGHRS, CDR2 YFSETQ. This CDR3 is built from 14 residues. Between the trimmed V and J ends, which lost 1 base and 4 bases, there was a span of 9 bases. CDR3 protein: CASSLTGLGNTIYF. The CDR3 bases are TGCGCCAGCAGCTTGACAGGGCTAGGAAACACCATATATTTT.

The CDR3 loop is CASSRGLAGRYNEQFF. DNA for the CDR3: TGCGCCAGCAGCCGCGGACTAGCGGGGAGGTACAATGAGCAGTTCTTC. The V gene is TRBV4-1, the J gene TRBJ2-1, with 12 bases that match TRBD2. The CDR3 is made up of 16 amino acids. From germline, CDR1 is MGHRA and CDR2 YSYEKL. V lost 4 bases, J lost 4 bases, and 5 bases stayed unmatched.

The chain uses TRBV6-1 and TRBJ1-2; 10 nucleotides align to TRBD1. CDR3 size: 14 residues. With 4 bases clipped from V and 5 bases from J, the junction kept 4 bases outside the gene matches. Germline CDR1 and CDR2: MNHNS and SASEGT. The CDR3 spells CASSVRDRGYGYTF. CDR3 in DNA: TGTGCCAGCAGTGTCCGGGACAGGGGATATGGCTACACCTTC.

The chain recombines TRBV12-5 with TRBJ2-2, with TRBD1 matching 7 bases. The CDR3 loop spans 14 amino acids. Germline V gene sequence: CDR1 LGHNT, CDR2 FRNRAP. V shed 6 bases, J shed 4 bases, and the junction held 5 bases outside the gene matches. CDR3 protein: CASGTSGGTGELFF. The CDR3, as DNA: TGTGCTAGTGGAACATCAGGGGGCACCGGGGAGCTGTTTTTT.